This note documents a single T cell receptor beta chain sequence. Template material for amplifying TCR beta CDR3 regions consisted of RNA transcripts. The HTBI primer set drove a first-round RT-PCR of the TCR CDR3. MiXCR, run by TCRdb on the multiplex PCR reads, gives a single entry per CDR3 protein. The sample carries approximately 400,000 distinct CDR3 sequences, approximately 13% recorded once. Diagnosis of hyperthyroidism was new in patients aged 18 to 65, and its duration was under 2 months. The V gene lost 6 bases and the J gene lost 4 bases, with 12 bases spanning the gap. The germline gives CDR1 DFQATT, CDR2 SNEGSKA (reference sequence). The CDR3 extends over 12 amino acids. This entry comes from a study of T cells in Graves' hyperthyroidism and ophthalmopathy.

The sequencing sample was made of blood. The V gene is TRBV20-1, the J gene TRBJ1-2; possible D gene TRBD1, 6 bases. The receptor was derived from a young man with Graves' hyperthyroidism that later progressed to Graves' ophthalmopathy. The CDR3 protein is CSANTGFYGYTF. The CDR3 bases are TGCAGTGCCAATACAGGGTTCTATGGCTACACCTTC.